Included here is one T cell receptor (beta chain) sequence, with context. Mismatch with germline at one junction end may stem from a read error. The read comes to an end 3 residues before the CDR3 does, leaving the germline J gene to fill in the end. The source of the sample is a study of T cells in women clearing cervical HPV infection. All participants had a single incident cervical HPV16 infection, and prevalent HPV16 infections were excluded. This CDR3 spans 12 amino acids. Germline V gene sequence: CDR1 SEHNR, CDR2 FQNEAQ (reference sequence). immunoSEQ multiplex PCR used an average of 1200 ng genomic DNA. Profiled with immunoSEQ multiplex PCR; TCRdb holds only in-frame clones, not every one. The ten most abundant clones cover approximately 15% of a sample with some 19,000 clones.

This sequence joins TRBV7-9 and TRBJ2-7; D is uncertain. This TCR came from a woman aged 18 to 75 with a cervical HPV16 infection that either progressed to CIN3+ or cleared (not recorded which). Sequenced input: blood buffy coat. The part of the CDR3 DNA that was read is TGTACCAGCAGCTTCTTAGACTACGAG. Its protein is CTSSFLDYE. The entire CDR3 protein is CTSSFLDYEQYF.